Included here is one T cell receptor beta chain sequence, with context. What it binds is unknown. The germline gene is not matched at one end of the junction; a read error may be the cause. TCRdb used MiXCR to reprocess the 5' RACE reads, holding one entry per CDR3 protein. The sample includes 110,000 to 150,000 distinct CDR3 sequences, around 27% of them seen just once. These data originate in a study of T-cell memory formation after mild COVID-19. Whole-study results and caveats: Some clones that responded turned up in pre-infection memory, which suggests that cross-reactive memory joined in.

The CDR3 has 14 residues. From germline, CDR1 is SSHAT and CDR2 FNYEAQ (reference sequence). The clonotype comes from an adult woman who had mild COVID-19 (a few samples of this study predate the infection). Cell type and time point are not known. This chain joins TRBV7-7 and TRBJ2-1; D unclear. The source material was PBMCs or a T cell subset sorted from them (not recorded which). The CDR3 sequence: CASSPDVAYNEQFF. DNA for the CDR3: TGTGCTAGCAGCCCTGATGTGGCCTACAATGAGCAGTTCTTC.